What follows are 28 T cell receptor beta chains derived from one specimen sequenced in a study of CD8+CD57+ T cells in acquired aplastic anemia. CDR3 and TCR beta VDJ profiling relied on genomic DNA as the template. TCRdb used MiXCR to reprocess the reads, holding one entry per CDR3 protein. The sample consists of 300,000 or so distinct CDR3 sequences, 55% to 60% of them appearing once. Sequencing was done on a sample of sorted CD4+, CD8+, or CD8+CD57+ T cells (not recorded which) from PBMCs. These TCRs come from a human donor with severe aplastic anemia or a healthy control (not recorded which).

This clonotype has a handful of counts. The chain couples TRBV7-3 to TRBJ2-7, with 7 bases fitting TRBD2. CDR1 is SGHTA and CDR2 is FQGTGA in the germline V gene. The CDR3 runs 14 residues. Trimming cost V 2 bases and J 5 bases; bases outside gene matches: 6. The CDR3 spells CASSLEPSGHEQYF. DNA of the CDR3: TGTGCCAGCAGCTTAGAACCTAGCGGACACGAGCAGTACTTC.

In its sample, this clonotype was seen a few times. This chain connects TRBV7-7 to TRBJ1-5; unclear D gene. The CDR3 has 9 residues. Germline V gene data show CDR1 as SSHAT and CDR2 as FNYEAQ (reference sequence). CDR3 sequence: CASFGAQHF. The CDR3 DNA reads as TGTGCGTCCTTTGGGGCCCAGCATTTT.

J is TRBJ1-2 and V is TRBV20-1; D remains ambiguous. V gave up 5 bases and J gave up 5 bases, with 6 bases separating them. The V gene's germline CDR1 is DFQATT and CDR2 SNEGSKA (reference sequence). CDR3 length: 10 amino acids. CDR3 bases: TGCAGTGCTTACGGGTATGGCTACACCTTC. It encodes CSAYGYGYTF.

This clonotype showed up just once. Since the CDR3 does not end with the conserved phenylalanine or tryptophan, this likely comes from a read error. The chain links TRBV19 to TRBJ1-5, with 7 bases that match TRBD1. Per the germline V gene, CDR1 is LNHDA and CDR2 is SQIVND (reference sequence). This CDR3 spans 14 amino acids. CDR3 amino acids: CASSSQTGRQPQHS. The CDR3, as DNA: TGTGCAAGTAGTTCCCAGACAGGGAGGCAGCCCCAGCATTCT.

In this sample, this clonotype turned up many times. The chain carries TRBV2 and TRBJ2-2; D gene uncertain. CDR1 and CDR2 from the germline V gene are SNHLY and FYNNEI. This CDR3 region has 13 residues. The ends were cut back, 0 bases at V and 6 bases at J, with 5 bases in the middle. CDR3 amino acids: CASSEALAGELFF. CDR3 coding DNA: TGTGCCAGCAGTGAAGCGCTTGCCGGGGAGCTGTTTTTT.

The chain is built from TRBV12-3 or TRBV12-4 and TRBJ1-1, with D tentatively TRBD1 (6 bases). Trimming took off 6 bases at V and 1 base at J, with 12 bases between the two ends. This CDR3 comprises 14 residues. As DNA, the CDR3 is TGTGCCAGCAGACCATACAGGGAGAACACTGAAGCTTTCTTT. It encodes CASRPYRENTEAFF.

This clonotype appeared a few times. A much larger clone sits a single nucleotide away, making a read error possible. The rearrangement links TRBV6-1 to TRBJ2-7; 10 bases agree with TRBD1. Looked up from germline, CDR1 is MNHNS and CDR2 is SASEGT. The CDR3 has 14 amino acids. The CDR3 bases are TGTGCCGGCAGTGTCTTAGACAGGGGGCGCGAGCAGTACTTC. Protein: CAGSVLDRGREQYF.

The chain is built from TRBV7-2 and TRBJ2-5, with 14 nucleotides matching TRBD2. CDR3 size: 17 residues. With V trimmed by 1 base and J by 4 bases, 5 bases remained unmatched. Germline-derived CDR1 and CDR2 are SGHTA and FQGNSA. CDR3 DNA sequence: TGTGCCAGCAGCTTAGAGGGACTAGCGGGGGAAGGAGAGACCCAGTACTTC. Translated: CASSLEGLAGEGETQYF.

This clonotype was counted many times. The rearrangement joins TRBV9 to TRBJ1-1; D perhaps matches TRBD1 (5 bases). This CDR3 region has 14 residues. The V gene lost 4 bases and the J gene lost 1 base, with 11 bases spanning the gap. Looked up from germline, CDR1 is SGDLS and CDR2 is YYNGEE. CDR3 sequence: CASSLGDRNTEAFF. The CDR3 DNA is TGTGCCAGCAGCTTAGGTGACAGGAACACTGAAGCTTTCTTT.

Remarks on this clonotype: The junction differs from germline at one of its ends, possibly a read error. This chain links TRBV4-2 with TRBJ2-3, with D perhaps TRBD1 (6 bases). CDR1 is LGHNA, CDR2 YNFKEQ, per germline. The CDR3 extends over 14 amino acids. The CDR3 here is CASSGGQSSDTQYF. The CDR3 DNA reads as TGTGCCAGCAGTGGAGGACAGTCTTCAGATACACAGTATTTT.

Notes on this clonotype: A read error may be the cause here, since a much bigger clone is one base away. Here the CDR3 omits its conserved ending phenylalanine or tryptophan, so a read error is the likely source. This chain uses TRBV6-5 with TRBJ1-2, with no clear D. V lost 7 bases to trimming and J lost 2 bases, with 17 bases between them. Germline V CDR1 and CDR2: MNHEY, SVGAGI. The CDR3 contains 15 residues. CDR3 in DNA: TGTGCCAGCAAGAGACGGCCCGAGTCCAACTATGGCTACACCTCC. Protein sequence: CASKRRPESNYGYTS.

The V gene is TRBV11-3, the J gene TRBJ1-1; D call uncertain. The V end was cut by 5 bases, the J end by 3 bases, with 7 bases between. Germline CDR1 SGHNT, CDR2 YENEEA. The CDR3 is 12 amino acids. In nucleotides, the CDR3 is TGTGCCAGCAGCCGTGGCTACACTGAAGCTTTCTTT. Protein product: CASSRGYTEAFF.

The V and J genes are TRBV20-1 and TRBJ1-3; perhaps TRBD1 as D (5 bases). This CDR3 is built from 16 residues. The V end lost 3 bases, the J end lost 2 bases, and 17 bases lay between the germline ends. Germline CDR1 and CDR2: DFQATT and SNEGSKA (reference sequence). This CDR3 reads CSASGFAGGTGNTIYF. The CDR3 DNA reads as TGCAGTGCTAGTGGGTTTGCGGGGGGAACTGGAAACACCATATATTTT.

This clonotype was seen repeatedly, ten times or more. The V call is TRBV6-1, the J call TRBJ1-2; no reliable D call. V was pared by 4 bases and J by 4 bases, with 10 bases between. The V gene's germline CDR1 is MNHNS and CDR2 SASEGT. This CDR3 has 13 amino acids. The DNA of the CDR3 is TGTGCCAGCAGTGGAAGCCCCCGCTATGGCTACACCTTC. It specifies CASSGSPRYGYTF.

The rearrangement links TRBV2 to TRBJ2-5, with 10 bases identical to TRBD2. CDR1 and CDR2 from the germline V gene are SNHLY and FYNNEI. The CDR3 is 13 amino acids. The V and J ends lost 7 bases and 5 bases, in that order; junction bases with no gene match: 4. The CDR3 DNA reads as TGTGCCAGCATGTTAGCGGGGGGCGAGACCCAGTACTTC. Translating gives CASMLAGGETQYF. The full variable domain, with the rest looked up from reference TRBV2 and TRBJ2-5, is EPEVTQTPSHQVTQMGQEVILRCVPISNHLYFYWYRQILGQKVEFLVSFYNNEISEKSEIFDDQFSVERPDGSNFTLKIRSTKLEDSAMYFCASMLAGGETQYFGPGTRLLVL.

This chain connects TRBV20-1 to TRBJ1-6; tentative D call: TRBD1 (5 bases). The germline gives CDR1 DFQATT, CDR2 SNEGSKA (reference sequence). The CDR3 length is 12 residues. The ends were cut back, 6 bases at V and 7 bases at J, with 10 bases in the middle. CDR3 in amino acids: CSAFRVNSPLHF. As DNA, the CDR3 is TGCAGTGCGTTCAGGGTCAATTCACCCCTCCACTTT.

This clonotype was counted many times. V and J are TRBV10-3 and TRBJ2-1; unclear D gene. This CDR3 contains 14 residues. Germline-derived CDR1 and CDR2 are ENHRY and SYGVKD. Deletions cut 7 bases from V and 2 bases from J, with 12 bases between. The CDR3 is CAIKPDQAYNEQFF. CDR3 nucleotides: TGTGCCATCAAACCGGACCAAGCCTACAATGAGCAGTTCTTC.

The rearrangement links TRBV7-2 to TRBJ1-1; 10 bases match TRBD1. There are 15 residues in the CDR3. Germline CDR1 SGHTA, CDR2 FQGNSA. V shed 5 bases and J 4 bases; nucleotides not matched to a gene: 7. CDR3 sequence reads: CASSPGQGSSTEAFF. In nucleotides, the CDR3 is TGTGCCAGCAGCCCGGGACAGGGGTCGAGCACTGAAGCTTTCTTT.

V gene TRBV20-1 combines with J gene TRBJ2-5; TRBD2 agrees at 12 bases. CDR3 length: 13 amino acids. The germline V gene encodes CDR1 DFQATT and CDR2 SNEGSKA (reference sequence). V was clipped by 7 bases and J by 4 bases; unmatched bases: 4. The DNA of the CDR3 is TGCAGTGTCCCGGGACTAGCGGGAGAGACCCAGTACTTC. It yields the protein CSVPGLAGETQYF.

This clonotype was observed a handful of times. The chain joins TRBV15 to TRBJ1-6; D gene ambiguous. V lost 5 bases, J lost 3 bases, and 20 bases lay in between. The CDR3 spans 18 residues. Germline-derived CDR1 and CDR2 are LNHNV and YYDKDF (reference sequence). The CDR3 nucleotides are TGTGCCACCAGCGATCTCGGCGTGGACGGGGACTATAATTCACCCCTCCACTTT. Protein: CATSDLGVDGDYNSPLHF. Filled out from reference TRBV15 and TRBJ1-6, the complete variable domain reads DAMVIQNPRYQVTQFGKPVTLSCSQTLNHNVMYWYQQKSSQAPKLLFHYYDKDFNNEADTPDNFQSRRPNTSFCFLDIRSPGLGDTAMYLCATSDLGVDGDYNSPLHFGNGTRLTVT.

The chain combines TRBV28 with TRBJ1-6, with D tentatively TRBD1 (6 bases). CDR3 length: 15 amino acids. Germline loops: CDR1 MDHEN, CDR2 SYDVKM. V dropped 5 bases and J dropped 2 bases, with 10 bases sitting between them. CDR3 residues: CASSQGSTYNSPLHF. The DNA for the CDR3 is TGTGCCAGCAGTCAGGGGTCGACCTATAATTCACCCCTCCACTTT.

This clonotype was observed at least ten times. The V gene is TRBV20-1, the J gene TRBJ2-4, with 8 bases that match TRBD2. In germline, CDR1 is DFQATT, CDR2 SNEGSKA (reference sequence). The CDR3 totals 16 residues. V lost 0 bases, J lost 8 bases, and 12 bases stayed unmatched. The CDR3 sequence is CSARDKRRGVTDIQYF. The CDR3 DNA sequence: TGCAGTGCTAGAGATAAGCGGCGGGGGGTTACGGACATTCAGTACTTC.

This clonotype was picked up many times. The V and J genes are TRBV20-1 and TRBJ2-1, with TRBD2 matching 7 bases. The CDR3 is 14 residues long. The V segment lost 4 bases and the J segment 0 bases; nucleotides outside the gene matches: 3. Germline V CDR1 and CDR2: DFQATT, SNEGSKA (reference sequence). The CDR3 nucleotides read TGCAGTGCTATATCGGGGGGCTCCTACAATGAGCAGTTCTTC. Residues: CSAISGGSYNEQFF.

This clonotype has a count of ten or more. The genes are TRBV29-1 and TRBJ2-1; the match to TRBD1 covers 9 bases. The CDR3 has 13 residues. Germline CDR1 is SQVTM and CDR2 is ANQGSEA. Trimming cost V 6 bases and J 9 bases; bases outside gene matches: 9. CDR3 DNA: TGCAGCGTGGACAGGGGAGTCACCGGTGAGCAGTTCTTC. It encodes CSVDRGVTGEQFF.

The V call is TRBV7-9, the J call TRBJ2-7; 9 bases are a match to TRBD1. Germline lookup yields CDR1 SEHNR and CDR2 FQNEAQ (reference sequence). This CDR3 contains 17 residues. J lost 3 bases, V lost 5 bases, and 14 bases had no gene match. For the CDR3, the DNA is TGTGCCAGCAGCCAGGAGAGCCCCGGGACAGGGCGCTACGAGCAGTACTTC. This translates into CASSQESPGTGRYEQYF. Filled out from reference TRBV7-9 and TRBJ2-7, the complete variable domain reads DTGVSQNPRHKITKRGQNVTFRCDPISEHNRLYWYRQTLGQGPEFLTYFQNEAQLEKSRLLSDRFSAERPKGSFSTLEIQRTEQGDSAMYLCASSQESPGTGRYEQYFGPGTRLTVT.

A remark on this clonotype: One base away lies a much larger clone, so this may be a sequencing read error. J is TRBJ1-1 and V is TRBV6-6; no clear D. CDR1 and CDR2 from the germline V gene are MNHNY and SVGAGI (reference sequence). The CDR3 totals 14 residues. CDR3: CASSYGDPNTEALF. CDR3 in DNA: TGTGCCAGCAGTTACGGGGATCCTAACACTGAAGCTCTCTTT.

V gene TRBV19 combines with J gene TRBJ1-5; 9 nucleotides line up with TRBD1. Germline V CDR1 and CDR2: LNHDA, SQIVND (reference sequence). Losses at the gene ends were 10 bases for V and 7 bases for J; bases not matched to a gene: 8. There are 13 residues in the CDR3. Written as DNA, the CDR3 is TGTGCCACTGGGGCTGGACAGGGGCAGCCCCAGCATTTT. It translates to CATGAGQGQPQHF.

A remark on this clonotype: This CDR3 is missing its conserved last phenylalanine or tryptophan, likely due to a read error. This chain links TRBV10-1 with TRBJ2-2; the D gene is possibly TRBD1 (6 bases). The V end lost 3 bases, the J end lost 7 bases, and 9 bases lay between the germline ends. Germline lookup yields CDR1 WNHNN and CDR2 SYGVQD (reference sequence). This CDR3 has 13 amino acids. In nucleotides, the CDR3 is TGCGCCAGCAGTGATACAGGGTTCGGGGAGCTGTTTTAT. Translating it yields CASSDTGFGELFY.